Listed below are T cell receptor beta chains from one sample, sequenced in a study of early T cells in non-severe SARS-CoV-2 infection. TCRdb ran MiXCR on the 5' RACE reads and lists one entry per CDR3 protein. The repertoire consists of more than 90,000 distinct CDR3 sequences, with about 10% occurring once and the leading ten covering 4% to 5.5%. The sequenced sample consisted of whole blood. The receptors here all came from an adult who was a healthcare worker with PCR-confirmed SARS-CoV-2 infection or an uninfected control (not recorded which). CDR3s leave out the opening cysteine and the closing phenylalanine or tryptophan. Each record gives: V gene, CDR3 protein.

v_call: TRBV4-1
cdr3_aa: ASSQYSGRNQETQY

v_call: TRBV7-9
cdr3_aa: ASSSPDTDTQY

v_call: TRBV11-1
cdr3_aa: ASSLSAGVSYEQY

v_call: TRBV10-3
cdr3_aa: AISFATGNEQF

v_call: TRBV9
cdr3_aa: ASSPHPSSGSTQREQY

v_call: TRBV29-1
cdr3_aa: SVEGQTDTEAF

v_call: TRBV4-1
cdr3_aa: ASSQDGQGGEKLF

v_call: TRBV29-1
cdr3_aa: SVQQGSEQY

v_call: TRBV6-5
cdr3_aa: ASSYSGSHNEQF

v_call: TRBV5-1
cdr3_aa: ASWFSGRRDTQY

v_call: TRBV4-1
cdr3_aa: ASSQGPSETYEQY

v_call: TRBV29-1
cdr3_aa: SVVGRLAGGRDEQF

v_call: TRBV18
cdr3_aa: ASSRGTAPDEKLF

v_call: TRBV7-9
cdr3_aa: ASSRRTSRGNEQF

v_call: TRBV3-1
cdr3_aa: ASSRGAGDFDYGYT

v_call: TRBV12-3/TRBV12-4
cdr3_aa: ASSSLAGLARREQY

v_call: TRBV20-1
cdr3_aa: SAIGPPSDTQY

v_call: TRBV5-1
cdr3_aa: ASSLSPGSPYNEQF

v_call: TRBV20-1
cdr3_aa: SGDWGNTEAF

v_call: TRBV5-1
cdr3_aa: ASSFLRLGTGELF

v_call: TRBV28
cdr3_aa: ASSLAHNYGYT

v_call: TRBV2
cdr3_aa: ASSEIRGQREAF

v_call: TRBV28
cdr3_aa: ASSFSTGTGYQETQY

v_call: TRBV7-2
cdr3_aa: ASSLAEGGYNEQF

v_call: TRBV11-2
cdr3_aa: ASVTQGIRTDTQY

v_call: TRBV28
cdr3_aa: ASSSPGTGVPVYGYT

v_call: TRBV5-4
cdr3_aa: ASSLSGGGTGELF

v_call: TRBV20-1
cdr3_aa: SARPGRTAH

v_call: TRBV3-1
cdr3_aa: ASSPVLQGMYEQY

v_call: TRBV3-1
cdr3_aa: ASSQVVGSYEQY

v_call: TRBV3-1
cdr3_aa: ASSQGGLNTEAF

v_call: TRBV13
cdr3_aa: ASSLRSGYEQY

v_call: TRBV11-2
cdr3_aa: ASSAGPRGINSPLH

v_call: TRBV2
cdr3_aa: ASSEAGYQY

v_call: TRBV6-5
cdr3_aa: ASSYEYSRANTEAF

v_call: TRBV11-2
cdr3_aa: ASCGLRSTEAF

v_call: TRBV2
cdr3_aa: ASSEVTGETEAF